This TCR beta chain was documented in a study of cytomegalovirus exposure and HLA in healthy donors. Across the study: Of the donors genotyped, about 390 in all, 75% to 85% fell in the Caucasian-associated ancestry cluster.

Vbeta (60) and Jbeta (13) primers were used in the PCR. TCRdb's table, derived via immunoSEQ multiplex PCR, lists solely in-frame clones and lacks some. The sample consists of roughly 170,000 clones, just over 75% of them appearing once. This clone came up a few times. As yet, its antigen is unknown. Study-level points and caveats: Accurate predictions that matched the HLA-A and HLA-B alleles of most subjects were reportedly made from TCR beta sequences. The authors later linked a missense DCLRE1C variant to TCR beta V- and J-gene trimming. A previous analysis found most TCR beta V segments productive roughly 87% or roughly 30% of the time.

Sequencing used PBMCs. The clonotype comes from a woman aged 30 to 39 in good health and CMV-seropositive.

CDR3 nucleotides: TGTGCCAGCAGCTCCCGGGACAGGGTCCCGACCTACGAGCAGTACTTC. Amino acids: CASSSRDRVPTYEQYF. V usage is TRBV16 and J usage is TRBJ2-7; 9 nucleotides line up with TRBD1. The CDR3 is made up of 16 amino acids. Germline CDR1 and CDR2: KGHSY and FQNENV. V lost 5 bases to trimming and J lost 2 bases; unmatched junction nucleotides: 10.